This TCR beta chain was obtained from a study of CD8 T cells in ankylosing spondylitis. A single record per CDR3 protein comes from TCRdb applying MiXCR to the 5' RACE reads. The data hold 200,000 or so distinct CDR3 sequences, with more than 25% observed a single time. This TCR was sampled from a male donor with ankylosing spondylitis or in good health (not recorded which). Sequencing input: blood, either unsorted or a sorted T cell fraction (not recorded which).

The DNA of the CDR3 is TGTGCCAGCAGTCTACCTGTGAACACTGAAGCTTTCTTT. Its translation is CASSLPVNTEAFF. V is TRBV12-3 or TRBV12-4 and J is TRBJ1-1; D ambiguous. There are 13 residues in the CDR3. V was pared by 5 bases and J by 0 bases, with 7 bases between.